The 8 T cell receptor beta chains reported below all come from one sample, sequenced in a study of PD-1 blockade in classical Hodgkin lymphoma. Following autologous stem cell transplantation, relapse occurred in every patient, and exposure to brentuximab vedotin varied. Clones were sequenced by immunoSEQ multiplex PCR, and TCRdb holds only the in-frame ones, with some missing. The sample shows just over 50,000 clones, roughly 66% of them seen only once. Sequenced material: peripheral blood mononuclear cells (PBMCs), taken before the second cycle of nivolumab. All receptors come from a human donor with classical Hodgkin lymphoma.

The chain carries TRBV28 and TRBJ2-7; a possible D gene is TRBD1 (5 bases). The length of the CDR3 is 16 residues. The V gene lost 2 bases and the J gene lost 0 bases, with 14 bases spanning the gap. CDR1 is MDHEN, CDR2 SYDVKM, per germline. The DNA for the CDR3 is TGTGCCAGCAGTTTACCGACCAGGGCGAGCTCCTACGAGCAGTACTTC. Residues: CASSLPTRASSYEQYF.

In this sample, this clone turned up a few times. The V call is TRBV30, the J call TRBJ1-2; 8 bases match TRBD1. The V gene end was trimmed by 5 bases and the J gene end by 2 bases; junction bases not matched to a gene: 7. The germline V gene has CDR1 GTSNPN and CDR2 SVGIG (reference sequence). The CDR3 contains 14 residues. The CDR3 loop reads CAWASTGGNYGYTF. The CDR3 DNA is TGTGCCTGGGCTTCTACAGGGGGAAACTATGGCTACACCTTC.

The chain recombines TRBV5-1 with TRBJ2-7; a weak D match, TRBD2 (5 bases). V was shortened by 4 bases and J by 3 bases, with 11 bases between the two germline ends. The CDR3 runs to 13 residues. Per germline, CDR1 SGHRS and CDR2 YFSETQ. The CDR3 sequence is CASSPEVIYEQYF. The DNA for the CDR3 is TGCGCCAGCAGCCCGGAGGTAATCTACGAGCAGTACTTC. The full variable domain, completed using reference TRBV5-1 and TRBJ2-7, is KAGVTQTPRYLIKTRGQQVTLSCSPISGHRSVSWYQQTPGQGLQFLFEYFSETQRNKGNFPGRFSGRQFSNSRSEMNVSTLELGDSALYLCASSPEVIYEQYFGPGTRLTVT.

This clone was seen just once. The genes are TRBV11-2 and TRBJ2-3, with 10 nucleotides matching TRBD1. The CDR3 contains 15 residues. Per the germline V gene, CDR1 is SGHAT and CDR2 is FQNNGV. J lost 5 bases, V lost 1 base, and 3 bases had no gene match. CDR3 loop: CASSLGGQGLDTQYF. The DNA for the CDR3 is TGTGCCAGCAGCTTAGGGGGACAGGGGTTAGATACGCAGTATTTT.

The V and J genes are TRBV30 and TRBJ1-1; D is perhaps TRBD1 (5 bases). CDR3 size: 13 residues. Trimming stripped 2 bases from V and 1 base from J, with 8 bases between. The germline V gene has CDR1 GTSNPN and CDR2 SVGIG (reference sequence). The CDR3, as DNA: TGTGCCTGGAGTTTGCAGGGGAACACTGAAGCTTTCTTT. Translation gives CAWSLQGNTEAFF. The variable domain in full, with the rest retrieved from reference TRBV30 and TRBJ1-1, is SQTIHQWPATLVQPVGSPLSLECTVEGTSNPNLYWYRQAAGRGLQLLFYSVGIGQISSEVPQNLSASRPQDRQFILSSKKLLLSDSGFYLCAWSLQGNTEAFFGQGTRLTVV.

The chain combines TRBV25-1 with TRBJ1-1; D is possibly TRBD1 (5 bases). The CDR3 contains 13 residues. Germline V CDR1 and CDR2: MGHDK, SYGVNS. Trimming took off 3 bases at V and 5 bases at J, with 10 bases between the two ends. CDR3 DNA sequence: TGTGCCAGCAGTGAGGGGCCGGTGACTGAAGCTTTCTTT. It codes for CASSEGPVTEAFF.

CDR3 DNA sequence: TGTGCCAGTAGTCCCCGACAGGGGGCGCCGGACAATGAGCAGTTCTTC. Translated, it gives CASSPRQGAPDNEQFF. V usage is TRBV19 and J usage is TRBJ2-1, with TRBD1 matching 10 bases. This CDR3 has 16 amino acids. Germline loops: CDR1 LNHDA, CDR2 SQIVND (reference sequence). Germline trimming cut 5 bases from V and 5 bases from J; bases unmatched to any gene: 9.

This clone was picked up one time. This chain connects TRBV19 to TRBJ2-5, with TRBD2 matching 8 bases. Germline V lookup: CDR1 LNHDA, CDR2 SQIVND (reference sequence). The CDR3 runs 14 residues. The V and J ends lost 10 bases and 5 bases, in that order; junction bases with no gene match: 12. The CDR3 here is CATGSGGHWETQYF. The CDR3, as DNA: TGTGCCACGGGCTCGGGGGGGCACTGGGAGACCCAGTACTTC.